This TCR beta chain was sequenced for a study of control samples from healthy donors and cancer patients. Sequenced by immunoSEQ multiplex PCR; TCRdb stores in-frame clones only, minus some. The sample lists under 450,000 clones, 90% occurring once. CDR1 SGDLS and CDR2 YYNGEE come from the germline V gene. V dropped 0 bases and J dropped 1 base, with 8 bases sitting between them. The CDR3 runs to 15 residues. This receptor was taken from a man in his forties with head and neck cancer. Sequences were obtained from PBMCs. V usage is TRBV9 and J usage is TRBJ1-5, with unresolved D. Written as DNA, the CDR3 is TGTGCCAGCAGCGTAGTCACGGCCAGCAATCAGCCCCAGCATTTT. Encoded protein: CASSVVTASNQPQHF.